This entry concerns a single T cell receptor beta chain. Sequencing was performed with immunoSEQ multiplex PCR; in TCRdb, only in-frame clones are kept and a portion is missing. Of some 270,000 clones listed, 90% are singletons. This record comes from a study of blood T cell repertoires in COVID-19. The wider study: PBMCs, B-cell-depleted T cells, or T cells were the source of the cDNA or gDNA that made up the material.

The CDR3 has 14 amino acids. Germline V gene data show CDR1 as LGHNA and CDR2 as YSLEER. The V end was cut by 0 bases, the J end by 1 base, with 6 bases between. Sequencing was carried out using peripheral blood. This sequence originates from a woman in her fifties or sixties with COVID-19, enrolled during active disease. The chain is built from TRBV4-3 and TRBJ1-1; no definite D call. The CDR3, as DNA: TGCGCCAGCAGCCAAGAGGCGGAGAACACTGAAGCTTTCTTT. It is translated as CASSQEAENTEAFF.